This T cell receptor (beta chain) was profiled in a study of control samples from healthy donors and cancer patients (TCRdb year 2020). This clone was observed once. Its antigen target is currently unknown. No clone much larger than this one lies a single base away; base qualities are absent. CDR1 MDHEN and CDR2 SYDVKM are derived from the germline V gene. Spanning cysteine to phenylalanine, the CDR3 consists of 15 amino acids. The kept DNA is CDR3 alone, 45 bases in frame from the first base. V is shortened by 2 bases, J by 0 bases, and the region joining them spans 8 bases. Library preparation employed the immunoSEQ multiplex PCR assay. TCRdb took over this immuneACCESS table, retaining in-frame rearrangements with V and J assigned. Such tables are incomplete; in checked studies, under half of the missing clones stem from an unresolved V gene, and the remainder is unexplained. This sample comprises some 120,000 clones, more than 75% of them detected only once. The ten biggest clones cover under 2% of the sample.

Sample: blood. The rearranged segments are TRBV28 and TRBJ1-3, and TRBD1 may be the D gene, going by 6 matching bases. The TCR was taken from a man between 18 and 29 years old in good health. In nucleotide form, the sequence is TGTGCCAGCAGTTTAGGGGGCCGCTCTGGAAACACCATATATTTT. Translated, this gives CASSLGGRSGNTIYF.